A selection of T cell receptor beta chains follows, all from one sample in a study of T cells in Graves' hyperthyroidism and ophthalmopathy. MiXCR, applied by TCRdb to the multiplex PCR reads, yields one record per CDR3 protein. The table has 300,000 to 450,000 distinct CDR3 sequences, roughly 14% seen once; the top ten hold about 27%. What was sequenced was blood. These receptors were collected from a woman in her late teens or twenties with Graves' hyperthyroidism that later progressed to Graves' ophthalmopathy. The CDR3 runs from the conserved cysteine through the conserved F or W. Expanded clones are given a class, and other clones once, few, many or no size at all.

TRBJ2-3	many	TRBV12-5	CASGLDGFTDTQYF
TRBJ2-1	many	TRBV28	CASSSGAYNEQFF
TRBJ1-6	-	TRBV28	CASHRAPSPLHF
TRBJ2-5	many	TRBV11-2	CASSRQRTGETQYF
TRBJ2-7	few	TRBV4-1	CASSQGDRRSSYEQYF
TRBJ2-2	many	TRBV28	CASTFGGATTGELFF
TRBJ2-6	many	TRBV28	CASSGVLRDRYSGANVLTF
TRBJ2-3	many	TRBV29-1	CSVQANGLSDTQYF
TRBJ2-3	many	TRBV12-3/TRBV12-4	CASSFQGVGTDTQYF
TRBJ1-1	many	TRBV18	CASSAQGMNTEAFF
TRBJ1-1	many	TRBV28	CASSPGDRGNTEAFF
TRBJ2-1	many	TRBV5-4	CASSHRGSDEQFF
TRBJ2-3	many	TRBV11-2	CASSLYGSPDTQYF
TRBJ2-1	few	TRBV12-3/TRBV12-4	CASTMGAAFSYNEQFF
TRBJ2-7	many	TRBV28	CASSQRTGRDEQYF
TRBJ2-1	-	TRBV27	CASSLSHPVYNEQFF
TRBJ2-7	-	TRBV11-2	CASSLDRGQMREQYF
TRBJ2-3	-	TRBV20-1	CSARGGETDTQYF
TRBJ2-3	-	TRBV12-3/TRBV12-4	CASILQGTDTQYF
TRBJ2-7	many	TRBV18	CASSPPGTGLSYEQYF
TRBJ2-1	few	TRBV4-1	CASSLRQTSPSYNEQFF
TRBJ2-7	few	TRBV19	CASRGPDSYEQYF
TRBJ2-2	many	TRBV11-2	CASSLPPGAGRNTGELFF
TRBJ2-3	many	TRBV11-2	CASSFGGDTQYF
TRBJ1-2	-	TRBV7-9	CASRQKDRGNSNYGYTF
TRBJ1-2	-	TRBV12-3/TRBV12-4	CASSLELAGTGYGYTF
TRBJ2-7	many	TRBV5-1	CASSVGGPRSYEQYF
TRBJ2-6	-	TRBV5-5	CASRRGLPGANVLTF
TRBJ2-1	few	TRBV14	CASSPQEVSLAGVGDEQFF
TRBJ2-7	many	TRBV6-2/TRBV6-3	CASSRSSEQYF
TRBJ1-5	many	TRBV2	CASTQTGAGSQPQHF
TRBJ2-4	few	TRBV6-6	CASSYSAGVAKNIQYF
TRBJ2-7	few	TRBV6-5	CASSYSIFAEVYEQYF
TRBJ1-4	-	TRBV29-1	CSVEVSETGVEKLFF
TRBJ2-3	few	TRBV7-2	CASSSLSTDTQYF
TRBJ2-7	many	TRBV7-2	CASSLARGPYYEQYF
TRBJ2-1	many	TRBV20-1	CSARSSGREYNEQFF
TRBJ2-1	many	TRBV29-1	CSVSSSGFGNEQFF
TRBJ1-5	-	TRBV27	CASSLSERVQPQHF
TRBJ2-2	many	TRBV5-1	CASSLTGGGELFF
TRBJ2-1	many	TRBV12-3/TRBV12-4	CASSLGGGTSARNEQFF
TRBJ2-1	few	TRBV29-1	CSVNNEQFF
TRBJ1-2	many	TRBV7-9	CASRNGTDAEEWKTYGYTF
TRBJ1-4	-	TRBV7-9	CASSLASTGEKLFF
TRBJ1-1	many	TRBV10-3	CAISVRAHDTEAFF